This T cell receptor beta chain was profiled in a study of vaccination and CD4 T cells after COVID-19. Turning to the study itself: The cells were exposed to overlapping spike peptides originating from SARS-CoV-2, HCoV-NL63, HCoV-OC43 and HCoV-229E for stimulation.

The CDR3 totals 13 residues. Trimming at V came to 7 bases and at J to 6 bases, leaving 7 bases not matched to a gene. Germline CDR1 MNHNS, CDR2 SASEGT. The treatment denotes: approximately nine-day PBMC culture with coronavirus spike peptide pools or control peptides (ViraFEST assay). During the years 2011-2018, before the COVID-19 pandemic, the unexposed donor's CD4+ T cells were collected. In the ViraFEST assay, peptide-pool expansion preceded TCR sequencing of expanded clonotypes. The authors swapped half the medium for fresh IL-2 medium on days 3 and 7. Once obtained from cultured CD4+ T cells, the DNA was sequenced using the Oncomine TCR Beta short-read assay. TCRdb analysed the PCR reads with MiXCR anew, one entry per CDR3 protein. Among 5,500 to 6,500 distinct CDR3 sequences listed, around half were seen once. Findings and limits, study-wide: For convalescent patients, a median 86.3% of reactive clones surfaced exclusively after vaccination.

Comment on this clonotype: The antigen is not known.

This sequence was found in a human donor in good health. Sample: CD4+ T cells from blood, cultured in vitro. The chain links TRBV6-1 to TRBJ2-5; TRBD1 matches 8 bases. CDR3: CASKGQGWQTQYF. CDR3 in DNA: TGTGCCAGCAAAGGACAGGGTTGGCAGACCCAGTACTTC.